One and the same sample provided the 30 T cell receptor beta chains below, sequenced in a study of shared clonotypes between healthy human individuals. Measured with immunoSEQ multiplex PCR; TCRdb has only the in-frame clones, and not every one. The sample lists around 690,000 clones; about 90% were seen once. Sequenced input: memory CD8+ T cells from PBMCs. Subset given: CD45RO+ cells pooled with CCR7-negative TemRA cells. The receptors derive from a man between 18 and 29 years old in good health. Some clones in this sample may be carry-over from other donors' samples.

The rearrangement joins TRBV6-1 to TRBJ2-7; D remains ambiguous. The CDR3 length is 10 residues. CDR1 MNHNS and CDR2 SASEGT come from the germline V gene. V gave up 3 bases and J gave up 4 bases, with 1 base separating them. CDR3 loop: CASSEYEQYF. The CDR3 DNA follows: TGTGCCAGCAGTGAGTACGAGCAGTACTTC.

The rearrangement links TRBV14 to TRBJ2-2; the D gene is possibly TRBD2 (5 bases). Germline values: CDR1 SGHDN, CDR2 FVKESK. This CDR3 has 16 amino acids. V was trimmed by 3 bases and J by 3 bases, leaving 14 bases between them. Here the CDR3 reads CASSHPAEADTGELFF. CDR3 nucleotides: TGTGCCAGCAGCCACCCAGCGGAAGCGGACACCGGGGAGCTGTTTTTT.

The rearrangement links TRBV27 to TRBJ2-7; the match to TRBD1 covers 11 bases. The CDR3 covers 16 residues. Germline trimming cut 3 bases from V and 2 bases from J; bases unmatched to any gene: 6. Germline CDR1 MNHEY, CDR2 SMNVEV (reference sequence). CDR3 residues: CASSFLTGQGAYEQYF. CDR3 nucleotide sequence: TGTGCCAGCAGTTTTTTAACGGGACAGGGGGCCTACGAGCAGTACTTC.

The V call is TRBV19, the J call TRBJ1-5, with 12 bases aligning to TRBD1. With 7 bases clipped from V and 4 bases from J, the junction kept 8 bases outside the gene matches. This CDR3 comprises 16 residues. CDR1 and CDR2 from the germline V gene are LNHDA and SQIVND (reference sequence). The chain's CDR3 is CASNNRGQGANQPQHF. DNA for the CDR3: TGTGCCAGTAACAATAGGGGACAGGGGGCAAATCAGCCCCAGCATTTT. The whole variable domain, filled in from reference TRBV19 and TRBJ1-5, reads DGGITQSPKYLFRKEGQNVTLSCEQNLNHDAMYWYRQDPGQGLRLIYYSQIVNDFQKGDIAEGYSVSREKKESFPLTVTSAQKNPTAFYLCASNNRGQGANQPQHFGDGTRLSIL.

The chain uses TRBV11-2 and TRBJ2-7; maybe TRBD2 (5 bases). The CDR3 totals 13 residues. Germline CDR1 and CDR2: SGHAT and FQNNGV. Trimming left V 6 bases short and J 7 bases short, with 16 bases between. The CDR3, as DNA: TGTGCCAGCAGAACGCTGAGGGATCGAGAGCAGTACTTC. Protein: CASRTLRDREQYF.

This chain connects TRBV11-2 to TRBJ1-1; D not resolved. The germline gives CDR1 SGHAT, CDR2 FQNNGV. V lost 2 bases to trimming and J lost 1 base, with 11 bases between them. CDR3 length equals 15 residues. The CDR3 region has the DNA TGTGCCAGCAGCTTAAGTCTCATACGGAACACTGAAGCTTTCTTT. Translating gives CASSLSLIRNTEAFF.

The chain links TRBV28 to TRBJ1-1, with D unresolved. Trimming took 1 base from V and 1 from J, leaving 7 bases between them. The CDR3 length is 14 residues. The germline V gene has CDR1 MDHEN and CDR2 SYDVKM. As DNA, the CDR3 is TGTGCCAGCAGTTTATACTACGGGAACACTGAAGCTTTCTTT. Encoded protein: CASSLYYGNTEAFF.

Here the CDR3 reads CASRGGEETQYF. The CDR3, as DNA: TGTGCCAGCCGCGGGGGGGAAGAGACCCAGTACTTC. This chain connects TRBV13 to TRBJ2-5; 9 bases line up with TRBD2. Germline V gene sequence: CDR1 PRHDT, CDR2 FYEKMQ (reference sequence). The CDR3 is 12 residues long. With 8 bases clipped from V and 3 bases from J, the junction kept 1 base outside the gene matches.

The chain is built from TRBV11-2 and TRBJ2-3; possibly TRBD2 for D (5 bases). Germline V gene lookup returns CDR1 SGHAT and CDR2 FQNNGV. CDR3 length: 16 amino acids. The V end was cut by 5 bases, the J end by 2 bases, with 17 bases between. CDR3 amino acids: CASSAQEDRTTDTQYF. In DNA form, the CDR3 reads TGTGCCAGCAGCGCCCAGGAGGACCGTACCACAGATACGCAGTATTTT.

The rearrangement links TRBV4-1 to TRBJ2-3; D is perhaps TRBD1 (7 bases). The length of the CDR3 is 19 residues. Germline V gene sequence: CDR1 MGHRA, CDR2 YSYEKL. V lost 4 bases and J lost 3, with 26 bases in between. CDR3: CASSLPRGHSAGRTDTQYF. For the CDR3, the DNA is TGCGCCAGCAGCCTCCCAAGGGGGCATTCGGCGGGGAGAACAGATACGCAGTATTTT.

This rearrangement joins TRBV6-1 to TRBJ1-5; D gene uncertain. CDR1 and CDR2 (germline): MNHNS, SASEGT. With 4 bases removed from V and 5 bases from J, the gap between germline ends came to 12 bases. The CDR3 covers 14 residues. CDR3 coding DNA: TGTGCCAGCAGTGGTGTAAGGGTTGATCAGCCCCAGCATTTT. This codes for CASSGVRVDQPQHF.

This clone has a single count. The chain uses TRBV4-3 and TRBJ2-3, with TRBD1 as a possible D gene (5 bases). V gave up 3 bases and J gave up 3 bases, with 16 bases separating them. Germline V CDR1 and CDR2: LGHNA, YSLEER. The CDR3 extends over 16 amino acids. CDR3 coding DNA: TGCGCCAGCAGCCATATAAAGGGGCCCACAACAGATACGCAGTATTTT. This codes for CASSHIKGPTTDTQYF.

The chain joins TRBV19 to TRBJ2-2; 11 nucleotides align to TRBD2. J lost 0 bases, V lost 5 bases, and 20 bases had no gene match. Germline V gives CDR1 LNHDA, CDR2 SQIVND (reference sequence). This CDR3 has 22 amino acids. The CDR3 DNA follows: TGTGCCAGTAGTCCTCCGGGACAGGGATGGCTAGCGGGAGGCACGAACACCGGGGAGCTGTTTTTT. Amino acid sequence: CASSPPGQGWLAGGTNTGELFF.

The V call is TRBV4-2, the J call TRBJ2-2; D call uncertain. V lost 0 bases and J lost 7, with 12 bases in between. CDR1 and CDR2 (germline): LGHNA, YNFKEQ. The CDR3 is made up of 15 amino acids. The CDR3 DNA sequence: TGTGCCAGCAGCCAAGATTCCGTGTCTCGCGGGGAGCTGTTTTTT. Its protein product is CASSQDSVSRGELFF.

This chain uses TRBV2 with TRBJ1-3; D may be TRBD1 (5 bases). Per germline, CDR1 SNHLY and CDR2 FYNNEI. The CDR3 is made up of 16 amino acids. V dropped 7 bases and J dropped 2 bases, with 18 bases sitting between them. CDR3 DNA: TGTGCCAGCATGGGGAGAGTACAGGATGCTGGAAACACCATATATTTT. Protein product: CASMGRVQDAGNTIYF.

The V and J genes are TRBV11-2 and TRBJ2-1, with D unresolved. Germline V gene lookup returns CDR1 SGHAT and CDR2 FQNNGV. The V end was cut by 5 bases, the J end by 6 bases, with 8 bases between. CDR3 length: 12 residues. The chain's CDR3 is CASSGIFNEQFF. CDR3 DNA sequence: TGTGCCAGCAGCGGAATCTTCAATGAGCAGTTCTTC. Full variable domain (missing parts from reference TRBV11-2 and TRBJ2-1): EAGVAQSPRYKIIEKRQSVAFWCNPISGHATLYWYQQILGQGPKLLIQFQNNGVVDDSQLPKDRFSAERLKGVDSTLKIQPAKLEDSAVYLCASSGIFNEQFFGPGTRLTVL.

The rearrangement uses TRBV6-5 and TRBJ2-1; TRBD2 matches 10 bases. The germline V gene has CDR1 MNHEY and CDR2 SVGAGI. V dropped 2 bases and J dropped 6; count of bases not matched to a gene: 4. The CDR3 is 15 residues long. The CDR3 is CASSYAASGSNEQFF. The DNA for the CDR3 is TGTGCCAGCAGTTACGCGGCTAGCGGGAGCAATGAGCAGTTCTTC.

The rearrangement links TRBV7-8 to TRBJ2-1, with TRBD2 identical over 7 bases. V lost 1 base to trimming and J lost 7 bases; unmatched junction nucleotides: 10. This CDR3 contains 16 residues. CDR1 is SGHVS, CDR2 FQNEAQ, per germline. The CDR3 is CASSLGTSAYENEQFF. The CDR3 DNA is TGTGCCAGCAGCTTAGGTACTAGCGCCTACGAGAATGAGCAGTTCTTC.

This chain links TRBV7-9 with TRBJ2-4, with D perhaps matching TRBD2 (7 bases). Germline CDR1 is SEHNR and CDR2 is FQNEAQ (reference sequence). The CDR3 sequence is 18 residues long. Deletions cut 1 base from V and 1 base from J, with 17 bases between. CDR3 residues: CASSLGPPGRGAKNIQYF. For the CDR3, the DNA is TGTGCCAGCAGCTTAGGGCCCCCAGGGAGGGGGGCCAAAAACATTCAGTACTTC.

The CDR3 sequence: CASSPRGVGTQHF. Written as DNA, the CDR3 is TGTGCCAGCAGCCCGCGGGGGGTCGGGACCCAGCATTTT. The chain recombines TRBV7-9 with TRBJ1-5; TRBD1 is a possible D gene (5 bases). Germline assignment: CDR1 SEHNR and CDR2 FQNEAQ (reference sequence). This CDR3 spans 13 amino acids. V was trimmed by 5 bases and J by 11 bases, leaving 16 bases between them. The full variable domain, its missing parts supplied by reference TRBV7-9 and TRBJ1-5, is DTGVSQNPRHKITKRGQNVTFRCDPISEHNRLYWYRQTLGQGPEFLTYFQNEAQLEKSRLLSDRFSAERPKGSFSTLEIQRTEQGDSAMYLCASSPRGVGTQHFGDGTRLSIL.

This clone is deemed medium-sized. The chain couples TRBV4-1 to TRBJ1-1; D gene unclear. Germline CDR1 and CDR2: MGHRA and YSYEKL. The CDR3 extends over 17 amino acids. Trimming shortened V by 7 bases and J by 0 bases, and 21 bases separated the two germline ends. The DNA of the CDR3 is TGCGCCAGCACCCCTAAGGAGGAATCTCACATGAACACTGAAGCTTTCTTT. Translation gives CASTPKEESHMNTEAFF.

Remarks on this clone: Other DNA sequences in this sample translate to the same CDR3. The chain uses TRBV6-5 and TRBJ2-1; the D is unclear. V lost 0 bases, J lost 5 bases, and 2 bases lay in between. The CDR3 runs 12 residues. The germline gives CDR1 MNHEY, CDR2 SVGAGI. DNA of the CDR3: TGTGCCAGCAGTTACTCGAACAATGAGCAGTTCTTC. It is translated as CASSYSNNEQFF.

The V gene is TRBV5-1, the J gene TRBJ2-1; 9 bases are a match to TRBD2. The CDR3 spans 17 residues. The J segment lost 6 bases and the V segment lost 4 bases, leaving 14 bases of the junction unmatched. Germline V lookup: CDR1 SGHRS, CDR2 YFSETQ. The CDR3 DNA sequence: TGCGCCAGCAGCCCGGCCCTAGCGGGACGACCTATCAATGAGCAGTTCTTC. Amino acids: CASSPALAGRPINEQFF.

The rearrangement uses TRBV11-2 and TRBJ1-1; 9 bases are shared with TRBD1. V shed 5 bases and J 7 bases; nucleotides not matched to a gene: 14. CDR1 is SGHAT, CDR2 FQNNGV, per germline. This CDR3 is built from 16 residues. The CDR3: CASSLNRGPLENEAFF. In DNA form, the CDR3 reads TGTGCCAGCAGCCTAAACAGGGGGCCCTTAGAAAATGAAGCTTTCTTT.

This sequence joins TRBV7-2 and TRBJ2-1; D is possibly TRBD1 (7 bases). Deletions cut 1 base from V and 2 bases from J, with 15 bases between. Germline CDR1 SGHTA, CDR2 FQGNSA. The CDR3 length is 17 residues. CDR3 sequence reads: CASSLGGEDRTYNEQFF. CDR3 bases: TGTGCCAGCAGCTTAGGGGGGGAGGACAGGACCTACAATGAGCAGTTCTTC.

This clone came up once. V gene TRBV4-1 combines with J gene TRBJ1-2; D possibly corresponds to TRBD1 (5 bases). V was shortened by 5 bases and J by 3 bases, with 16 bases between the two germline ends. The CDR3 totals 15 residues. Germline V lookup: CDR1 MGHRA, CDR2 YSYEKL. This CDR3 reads CASSSNPGPDYGYTF. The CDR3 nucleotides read TGCGCCAGCAGCTCAAACCCGGGGCCTGACTATGGCTACACCTTC.

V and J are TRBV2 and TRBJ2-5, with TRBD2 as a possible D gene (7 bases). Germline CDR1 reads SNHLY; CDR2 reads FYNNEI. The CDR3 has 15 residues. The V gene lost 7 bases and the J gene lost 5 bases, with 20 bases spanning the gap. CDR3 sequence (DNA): TGTGCCAGCACTAGAAGGGGGGGAGACGGGGAGACCCAGTACTTC. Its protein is CASTRRGGDGETQYF. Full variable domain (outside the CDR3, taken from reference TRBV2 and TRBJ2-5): EPEVTQTPSHQVTQMGQEVILRCVPISNHLYFYWYRQILGQKVEFLVSFYNNEISEKSEIFDDQFSVERPDGSNFTLKIRSTKLEDSAMYFCASTRRGGDGETQYFGPGTRLLVL.

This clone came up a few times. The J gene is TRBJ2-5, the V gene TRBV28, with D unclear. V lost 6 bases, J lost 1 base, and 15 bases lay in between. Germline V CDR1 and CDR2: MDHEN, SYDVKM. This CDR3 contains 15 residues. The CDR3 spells CASRTEDAFQETQYF. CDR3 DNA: TGTGCCAGCAGAACAGAAGATGCCTTCCAAGAGACCCAGTACTTC.

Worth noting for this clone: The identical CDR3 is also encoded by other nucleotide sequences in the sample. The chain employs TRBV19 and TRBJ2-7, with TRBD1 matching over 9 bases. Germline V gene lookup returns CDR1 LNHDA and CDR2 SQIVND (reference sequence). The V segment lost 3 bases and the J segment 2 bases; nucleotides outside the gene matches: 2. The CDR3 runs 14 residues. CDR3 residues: CASSIGTGPYEQYF. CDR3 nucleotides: TGTGCCAGTAGTATCGGGACAGGGCCCTACGAGCAGTACTTC.

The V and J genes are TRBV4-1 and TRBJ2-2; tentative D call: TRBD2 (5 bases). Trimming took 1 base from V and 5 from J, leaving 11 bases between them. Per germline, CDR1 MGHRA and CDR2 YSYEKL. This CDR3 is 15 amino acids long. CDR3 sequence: CASSQVLAWTGELFF. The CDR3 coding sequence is TGCGCCAGCAGCCAAGTGCTAGCTTGGACCGGGGAGCTGTTTTTT.